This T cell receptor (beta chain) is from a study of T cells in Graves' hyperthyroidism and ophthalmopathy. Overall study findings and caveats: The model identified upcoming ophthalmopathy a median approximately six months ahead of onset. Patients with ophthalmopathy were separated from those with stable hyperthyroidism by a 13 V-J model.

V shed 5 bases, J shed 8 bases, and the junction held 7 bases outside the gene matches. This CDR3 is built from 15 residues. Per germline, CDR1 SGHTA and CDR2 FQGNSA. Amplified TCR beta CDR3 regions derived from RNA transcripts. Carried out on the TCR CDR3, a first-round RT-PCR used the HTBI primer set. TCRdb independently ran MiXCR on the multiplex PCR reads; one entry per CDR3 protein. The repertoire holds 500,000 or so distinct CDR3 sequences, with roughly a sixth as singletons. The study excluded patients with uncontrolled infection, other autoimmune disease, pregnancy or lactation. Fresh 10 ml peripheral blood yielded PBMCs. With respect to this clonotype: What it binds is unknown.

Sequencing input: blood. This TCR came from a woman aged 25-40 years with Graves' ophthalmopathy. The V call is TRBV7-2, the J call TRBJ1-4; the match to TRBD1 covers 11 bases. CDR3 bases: TGTGCCAGCAGCCCGCGGACAGGGGGCAGCGAAAAACTGTTTTTT. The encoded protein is CASSPRTGGSEKLFF.